This record looks at one TCR beta chain sequence and its context. Its antigen remains undetermined. The sample holds no much larger clone one base away, and base qualities are not on file. Using the deep immunoSEQ assay, TCR CDR3 regions were amplified from genomic DNA by multiplex PCR. Extracted genomic DNA from each cell subset was spread evenly across all wells of several immunoSEQ 96-well plates, with each plate serving as a replicate. For sorted subsets, around 200 ng genomic DNA, equal to 25,000 to 35,000 T cell genomes, was loaded into each replicate PCR. The purified libraries were quantified using a Qubit 3.0 fluorometer, sized with a Bioanalyzer 2100, and then quantified again using the KAPA Library Quantification kit. Every immunoSEQ 96-well plate was sequenced on a separate single-read 150-cycle Illumina NextSeq 550 flow cell. Turning to the authors' computational methods: The immunoSEQ output contained only junctional sequences without quality scores, so filtering could not match that applied to full-length reads. To assign V/J genes and CDR3, sequences were annotated using PyIR, a Python wrapper for IgBLAST v1.9, with IMGT germline references. Reads were removed for weak V/J assignments (E-value above 1e-6), missing CDR3, stop codons, out-of-frame junctions, or ambiguous translated residues. A V3J clonotype was defined by an identical inferred V gene, J gene, and CDR3 amino acid sequence. Percentage overlap between repertoires was calculated by dividing the number of shared unique clonotypes by the size of the smaller repertoire. RTK rarefaction, the Chao1 estimator, and Recon v2.1 estimates of unobserved clonotypes were used to assess repertoire richness. Generation probabilities for all TCRbeta clonotypes obtained by the gDNA method from a few donors were computed using OLGA. The table was pulled from immuneACCESS by TCRdb, which kept in-frame rearrangements only. Such tables lose some clones; where checked, under half of the loss comes from unresolved V genes, and the rest has no known cause. That table is the source of V, J and clone size, and D and trimming were worked out from the DNA. The sample table shows about 2.1 million clones, and 80% to 95% are seen once. 1.5% to 2% of the sample is in the top ten clones.

This entry belongs to a study of shared clonotypes between healthy human individuals (dated by TCRdb to between 2020 and 2021). In the study overall: A few men and a couple of women, aged 18 to 49 years, made up the cohort. For each donor, CD4 naive and CD4 memory were each run on three plates, CD8 naive on two plates, and CD8 memory on one plate. To estimate repertoire size and how much clonotypes are shared between individuals, the study performed deep sequencing of blood TCR repertoires from roughly five healthy adults. Libraries were prepared and TCR repertoires were sequenced by different laboratories using diverse techniques, in order to increase sequencing depth and limit assay-specific biases. Per donor, leukapheresis produced somewhere between about 0.94 and 9.5 billion PBMCs.

Overall study results and their limits: Across a few donors, about 5% of naive CD4, more than 3% of naive CD8, under 2.5% of memory CD4, and under 0.45% of memory CD8 clonotypes were shared. Larger estimated clonotype richness was generally found for naive subsets than for memory subsets. Based on pairwise subsampling, the degree of clonotype sharing among donors was expected to be affected by sequencing depth. Clonotypes shared by all four sorted-subset donors showed higher generation probabilities than non-shared clonotypes. Sampling was restricted to blood, and TCR repertoires in tissues likely differ from the TCR repertoires found in blood. Because the study included a small number of donors, the genetic and exposure-history diversity represented was limited. Even with the large sequencing depth, rarefaction of the sorted-subset datasets indicated that sequencing was incomplete.

For the CD8 naive samples, CD45RO-negative cells were positively selected for CCR7, yielding a CD45RA+CCR7+ population from which TemRA cells were excluded. Healthy HIV-negative adults with no recently reported acute infections or vaccinations were included as donors. Only Caucasian adults living in Nashville, Tennessee, USA were represented among the donors. Blood was obtained by leukapheresis, after which PBMCs were separated by Ficoll-Histopaque density gradient centrifugation and cryopreserved in liquid nitrogen vapor phase. Purity and quantity of every magnetically sorted T cell population were checked by analytical flow cytometry. Genomic DNA was isolated from each sorted fraction and quantified by UV absorbance on a Nanodrop 2000c. There are 17 amino acids in the CDR3, from cysteine to phenylalanine inclusive. CDR3 DNA only is kept here, 51 bases in frame from base 1. The germline V gene encodes CDR1 SGHDN and CDR2 FVKESK. V is pared back by 2 bases and J by 0 bases, with 14 bases lying between the germline termini.

The TCR was taken from a young man in good health. Some clones in this sample may be carry-over from other donors' samples. Sequencing input: naive CD8+ T cells from PBMCs. In the paper's terms, the cell subset or site label means: CD45RA+CCR7+. The chain links TRBV14 with TRBJ2-1, and perhaps TRBD2 as D gene, on 6 matching bases. The DNA is TGTGCCAGCAGCCAACGGGAGCGGACTCGCTCCTACAATGAGCAGTTCTTC. Its translation reads: CASSQRERTRSYNEQFF.